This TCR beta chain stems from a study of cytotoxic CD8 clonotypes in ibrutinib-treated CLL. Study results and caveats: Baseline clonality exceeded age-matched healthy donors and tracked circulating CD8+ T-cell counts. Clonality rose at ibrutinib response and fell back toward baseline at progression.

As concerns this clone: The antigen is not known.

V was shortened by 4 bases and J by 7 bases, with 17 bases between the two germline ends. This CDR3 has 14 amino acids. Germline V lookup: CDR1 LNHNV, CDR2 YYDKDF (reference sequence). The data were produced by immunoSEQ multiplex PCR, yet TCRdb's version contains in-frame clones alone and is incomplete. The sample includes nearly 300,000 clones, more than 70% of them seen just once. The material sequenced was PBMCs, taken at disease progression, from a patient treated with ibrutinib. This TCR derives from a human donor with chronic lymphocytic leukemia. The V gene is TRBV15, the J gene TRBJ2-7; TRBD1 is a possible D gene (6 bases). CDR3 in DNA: TGTGCCACCAGCATGTTTGCAGGGGATTATGAGCAGTACTTC. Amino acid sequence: CATSMFAGDYEQYF.